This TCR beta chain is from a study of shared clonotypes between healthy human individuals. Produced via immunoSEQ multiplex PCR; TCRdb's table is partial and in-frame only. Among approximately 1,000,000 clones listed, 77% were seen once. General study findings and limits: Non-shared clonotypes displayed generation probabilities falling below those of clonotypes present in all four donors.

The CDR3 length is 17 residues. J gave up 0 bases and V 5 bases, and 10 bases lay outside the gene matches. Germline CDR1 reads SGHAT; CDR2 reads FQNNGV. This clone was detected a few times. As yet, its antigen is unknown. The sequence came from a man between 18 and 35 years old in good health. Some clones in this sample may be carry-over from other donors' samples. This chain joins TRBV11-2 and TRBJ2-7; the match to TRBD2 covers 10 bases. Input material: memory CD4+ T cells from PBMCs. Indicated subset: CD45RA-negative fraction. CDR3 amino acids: CASSRGAGGGFSYEQYF. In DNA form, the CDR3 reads TGTGCCAGCAGCCGAGGAGCGGGAGGGGGTTTCTCCTACGAGCAGTACTTC.